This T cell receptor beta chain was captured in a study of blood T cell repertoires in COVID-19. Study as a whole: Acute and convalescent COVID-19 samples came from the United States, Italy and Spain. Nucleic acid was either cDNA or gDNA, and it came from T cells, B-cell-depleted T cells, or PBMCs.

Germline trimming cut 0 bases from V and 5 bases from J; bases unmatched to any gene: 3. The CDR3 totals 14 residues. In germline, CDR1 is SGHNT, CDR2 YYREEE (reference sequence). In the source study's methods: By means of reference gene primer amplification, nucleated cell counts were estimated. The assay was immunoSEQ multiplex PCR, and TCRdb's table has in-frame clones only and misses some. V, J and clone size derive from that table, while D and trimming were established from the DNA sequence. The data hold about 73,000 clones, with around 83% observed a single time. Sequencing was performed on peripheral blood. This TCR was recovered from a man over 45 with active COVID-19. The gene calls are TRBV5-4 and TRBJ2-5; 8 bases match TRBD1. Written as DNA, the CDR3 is TGTGCCAGCAGCTTGGCCAGGGGGCAGGAGACCCAGTACTTC. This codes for CASSLARGQETQYF.